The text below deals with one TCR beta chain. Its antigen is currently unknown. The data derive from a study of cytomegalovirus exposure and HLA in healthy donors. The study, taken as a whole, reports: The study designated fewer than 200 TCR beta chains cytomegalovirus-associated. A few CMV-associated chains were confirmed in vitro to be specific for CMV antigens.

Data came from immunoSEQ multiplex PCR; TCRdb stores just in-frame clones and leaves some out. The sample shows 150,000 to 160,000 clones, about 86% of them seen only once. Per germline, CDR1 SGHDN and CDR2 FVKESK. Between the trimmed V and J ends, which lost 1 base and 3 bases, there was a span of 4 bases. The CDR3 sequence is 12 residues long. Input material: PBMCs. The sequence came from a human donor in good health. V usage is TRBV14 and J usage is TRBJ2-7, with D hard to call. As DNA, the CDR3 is TGTGCCAGCAGCCAAGCGGGCTACGAGCAGTACTTC. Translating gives CASSQAGYEQYF. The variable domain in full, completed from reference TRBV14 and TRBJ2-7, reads EAGVTQFPSHSVIEKGQTVTLRCDPISGHDNLYWYRRVMGKEIKFLLHFVKESKQDESGMPNNRFLAERTGGTYSTLKVQPAELEDSGVYFCASSQAGYEQYFGPGTRLTVT.